The rows below give T cell receptor beta chains drawn from one sample of a study of shared clonotypes between healthy human individuals. TCRdb's copy holds only in-frame clones and misses some; the assay was immunoSEQ multiplex PCR. The sample has approximately 95,000 clones, 67% seen once. The specimen sequenced was memory CD8+ T cells sorted from blood. The receptor source for this set is a man aged 25-45 years in good health. The CDR3 runs from the conserved cysteine through the conserved F or W. Fields, in order: V gene, J gene, D gene, clone size, CDR3 protein, CDR3 DNA. A D gene is named only where the DNA matches it firmly. The listing skips clone size in some rows; elsewhere it reads once, few, many or a size class.

TRBV5-1	TRBJ1-5	.	.	CASSQALFGGSDGNQPQHF	TGCGCCAGCAGTCAAGCTCTGTTTGGGGGTTCGGATGGCAATCAGCCCCAGCATTTT
TRBV28	TRBJ2-7	.	.	CASSSSTYEQYF	TGTGCCAGCAGTAGCTCGACCTACGAGCAGTACTTC
TRBV10-3	TRBJ1-1	.	once	CAISGQGGTEAFF	TGTGCCATCAGTGGGCAGGGAGGGACTGAAGCTTTCTTT
TRBV4-3	TRBJ1-2	.	.	CASSQEWGTDFYGYTF	TGCGCCAGCAGCCAAGAATGGGGAACCGATTTCTATGGCTACACCTTC
TRBV10-1	TRBJ1-1	.	few	CASSESIGRVTEAFF	TGCGCCAGCAGTGAGTCAATAGGGCGGGTCACTGAAGCTTTCTTT
TRBV7-8	TRBJ2-7	.	.	CASSLNSYYEQYF	TGTGCCAGCAGCTTAAACAGCTACTACGAGCAGTACTTC
TRBV18	TRBJ1-1	.	.	CASSPEQTLNTEAFF	TGTGCCAGCTCACCAGAACAGACCCTGAACACTGAAGCTTTCTTT
TRBV7-2	TRBJ2-6	.	.	CASSLQGVGSGANVLTF	TGTGCCAGCAGCTTACAGGGCGTCGGCTCTGGGGCCAACGTCCTGACTTTC
TRBV7-4	TRBJ2-5	TRBD1	once	CASSEPDRGGETQYF	TGTGCCAGCAGCGAACCGGACAGGGGGGGAGAGACCCAGTACTTC
TRBV5-4	TRBJ2-1	.	.	CASRVKSSYNEQFF	TGTGCCAGCAGAGTTAAGAGCTCCTACAATGAGCAGTTCTTC
TRBV2	TRBJ2-7	TRBD2	.	CASTGLPSGSYEQYF	TGTGCCAGCACCGGGCTCCCTAGCGGGAGTTACGAGCAGTACTTC
TRBV5-6	TRBJ1-2	TRBD1	.	CASSGDRGPTNYGYTF	TGTGCCAGCAGCGGAGACAGGGGACCTACTAACTATGGCTACACCTTC
TRBV7-8	TRBJ1-1	TRBD1	.	CASSPRGRGVSEAFF	TGTGCCAGCAGCCCCCGGGGCAGGGGGGTGTCTGAAGCTTTCTTT
TRBV29-1	TRBJ2-2	.	few	CSVVVVNTGELFF	TGCAGCGTTGTTGTTGTGAACACCGGGGAGCTGTTTTTT
TRBV7-9	TRBJ2-1	.	.	CASSLVGPNYLFF	TGTGCCAGCAGCTTAGTTGGGCCTAACTATCTGTTCTTC
TRBV6-6	TRBJ1-2	.	few	CASSYSSGFQYGYTF	TGTGCCAGCAGTTACTCCTCAGGGTTTCAATATGGCTACACCTTC